This paragraph reports one TCR beta chain. The data stem from a study of T cells in Graves' hyperthyroidism and ophthalmopathy. These patients, aged 18 to 65, had recently diagnosed hyperthyroidism lasting under 2 months. An approximately 10 ml volume of fresh peripheral blood provided the PBMCs. Researchers took RNA transcripts and amplified the TCR beta CDR3 regions from them. Carried out on the TCR CDR3, a first-round RT-PCR used the HTBI primer set. Each CDR3 protein gets one entry after TCRdb re-called the multiplex PCR reads with MiXCR. Of approximately 430,000 distinct CDR3 sequences listed, about 15% were seen once; the top ten hold over 12%. J gave up 7 bases and V 3 bases, and 7 bases lay outside the gene matches. This CDR3 has 14 residues. CDR1 is KGHDR and CDR2 is SFDVKD in the germline V gene.

Sequencing was carried out using blood. This receptor was taken from a woman aged 18 to 35 with Graves' hyperthyroidism. The J gene is TRBJ2-5, the V gene TRBV24-1, with 7 bases lining up with TRBD2. The DNA of the CDR3 is TGTGCCACCAGTGATCCAGCGGGAAGGGGGACCCAGTACTTC. Residues: CATSDPAGRGTQYF.